The clone carrying this TCR beta chain was found once. This specimen belongs to a study of blood T cell repertoires in COVID-19. Profiling relied on immunoSEQ multiplex PCR, and the TCRdb table lists in-frame clones only, not all of them. The table lists some 110,000 clones, approximately 89% of them singletons. The CDR3 consists of 16 residues. With 6 bases clipped from V and 6 bases from J, the junction kept 11 bases outside the gene matches. The germline gives CDR1 LNHDA, CDR2 SQIVND (reference sequence). The sequenced sample consisted of peripheral blood. The V call is TRBV19, the J call TRBJ2-2; 9 bases align to TRBD2. The clonotype was recovered from a man between 35 and 55 years old with acute or convalescent COVID-19. Here the CDR3 reads CASSHSGGPVAGELFF. The CDR3 DNA reads TGTGCCAGTAGCCACAGCGGGGGGCCTGTGGCCGGGGAGCTGTTTTTT.